The TCR beta chain described here comes from a study of OX40 agonist ivuxolimab in advanced cancers. Study-level background: In this cohort, patients received ivuxolimab, an agonistic anti-OX40 (CD134) antibody.

CDR1 and CDR2 from the germline V gene are LGHNA and YSLEER. The CDR3 has 14 residues. Trimming took off 4 bases at V and 2 bases at J, with 12 bases between the two ends. Assay: immunoSEQ multiplex PCR; the TCRdb copy retains only in-frame clones and omits some. Of more than 100,000 clones in the sample, more than 85% were seen once. The TCR comes from an adult with an advanced solid tumor such as melanoma, head and neck, liver or kidney cancer. Sequenced here: CD4+ or CD8+ T cells sorted from blood, sampled in a trial of the OX40 agonist ivuxolimab. The chain couples TRBV4-3 to TRBJ2-7; D tentatively fits TRBD1 or TRBD2 (7 bases each). CDR3 protein: CASSPQGGAYEQYF. CDR3 sequence (DNA): TGCGCCAGCAGCCCGCAGGGGGGGGCCTACGAGCAGTACTTC.